These 11 T cell receptor beta chains originate from one sample sequenced in a study of early T cells in non-severe SARS-CoV-2 infection. TCRdb re-analysed the 5' RACE reads in MiXCR, keeping a single row per CDR3 protein. This table holds 35,000 to 50,000 distinct CDR3 sequences, approximately 22% found once. The source was whole blood, collected at baseline. These receptor sequences come from an adult who was a healthcare worker with PCR-confirmed SARS-CoV-2 infection or an uninfected control (not recorded which).

This clonotype was counted between two and nine times. The chain combines TRBV5-1 with TRBJ2-5; weak D call: TRBD1 (5 bases). The germline V gene has CDR1 SGHRS and CDR2 YFSETQ. The CDR3 is made up of 15 amino acids. V lost 0 bases to trimming and J lost 1 base, with 10 bases between them. CDR3 residues: CASSLDTGSQETQYF. The CDR3 coding sequence is TGCGCCAGCAGCTTGGATACAGGCTCCCAAGAGACCCAGTACTTC. Drawing the rest from reference TRBV5-1 and TRBJ2-5, the complete variable domain is KAGVTQTPRYLIKTRGQQVTLSCSPISGHRSVSWYQQTPGQGLQFLFEYFSETQRNKGNFPGRFSGRQFSNSRSEMNVSTLELGDSALYLCASSLDTGSQETQYFGPGTRLLVL.

This chain uses TRBV18 with TRBJ1-1; D is ambiguous. The V and J ends lost 6 bases and 1 base respectively, with 12 bases between them. Germline CDR1 is KGHSH and CDR2 is LQKENI. The CDR3 length is 14 residues. The CDR3 sequence is CASSPTYGNTEAFF. The DNA of the CDR3 is TGTGCCAGCTCCCCGACCTATGGGAACACTGAAGCTTTCTTT.

The sample holds a few counts of this clonotype. The chain recombines TRBV25-1 with TRBJ2-2, with 9 bases that match TRBD1. Unmatched junction bases numbered 8, after V lost 6 bases and J lost 3 bases. The CDR3 extends over 16 amino acids. Germline V gives CDR1 MGHDK, CDR2 SYGVNS. In DNA, the CDR3 is TGTGCCAGCAGCTCACAGGGGGCGCTGGACACCGGGGAGCTGTTTTTT. It specifies CASSSQGALDTGELFF.

This clonotype was found a few times. Compared with germline, one end of the junction differs, possibly owing to a read error. The rearrangement joins TRBV7-3 to TRBJ1-1, with D hard to call. CDR1 and CDR2 from the germline V gene are SGHTA and FQGTGA. The length of the CDR3 is 16 residues. The CDR3 sequence is CASSLSPGLMNTEAFF. CDR3 nucleotides: TGTGCCAGCAGCTTATCCCCAGGCTTGATGAACACTGAAGCTTTTTTT.

This clonotype was seen a few times. J is TRBJ2-3 and V is TRBV10-3; D not resolved. This CDR3 contains 16 residues. V was pared by 0 bases and J by 8 bases, with 18 bases between. Germline V CDR1 and CDR2: ENHRY, SYGVKD. This CDR3 reads CAISESALGVDVTQYF. CDR3 in DNA: TGTGCCATCAGTGAGTCGGCCCTCGGTGTAGATGTTACGCAGTATTTT.

The table lists this clonotype with a count of one. The rearrangement uses TRBV6-4 and TRBJ1-1; possibly TRBD1 for D (6 bases). The ends were cut back, 8 bases at V and 2 bases at J, with 15 bases in the middle. The CDR3 runs 14 residues. CDR1 is MRHNA and CDR2 is SNTAGT in the germline V gene. CDR3 residues: CASARGAGNTEAFF. The DNA for the CDR3 is TGTGCCAGCGCGAGGGGGGCGGGCAACACTGAAGCTTTCTTT.

This clonotype was detected a few times. This rearrangement joins TRBV5-1 to TRBJ2-6, with D uncertain. CDR3 size: 16 residues. Between the trimmed V and J ends, which lost 0 bases and 0 bases, there was a span of 7 bases. CDR1 SGHRS and CDR2 YFSETQ come from the germline V gene. This CDR3 reads CASSLAPPSGANVLTF. CDR3 nucleotide sequence: TGCGCCAGCAGCTTGGCACCCCCCTCTGGGGCCAACGTCCTGACTTTC.

This clonotype was observed at least ten times. V is TRBV29-1 and J is TRBJ1-2; D is unresolved. The CDR3 runs to 13 residues. The germline CDR1 and CDR2 sequences are SQVTM and ANQGSEA. V lost 3 bases and J lost 4, with 12 bases in between. CDR3 in amino acids: CSVDTEKRYGYTF. The CDR3 DNA follows: TGCAGCGTTGATACCGAAAAGCGCTATGGCTACACCTTC.

This clonotype has only a few counts. This rearrangement joins TRBV5-1 to TRBJ2-7; TRBD1 agrees at 7 bases. Germline CDR1 SGHRS, CDR2 YFSETQ. J gave up 0 bases and V 4 bases, and 10 bases lay outside the gene matches. The CDR3 is 16 residues long. CDR3 bases: TGCGCCAGCAGCGGGGGCACCGGGACAGTCTCCTACGAGCAGTACTTC. Amino acids: CASSGGTGTVSYEQYF.

This clonotype was seen more than once but under ten times. The chain carries TRBV5-1 and TRBJ2-3; 8 bases agree with TRBD2. From germline, CDR1 is SGHRS and CDR2 YFSETQ. The length of the CDR3 is 15 residues. Trimming at V came to 6 bases and at J to 1 base, leaving 7 bases not matched to a gene. The DNA of the CDR3 is TGCGCCAGCACTGAAGCGGGGGCCCGCACAGATACGCAGTATTTT. It codes for CASTEAGARTDTQYF.

This chain uses TRBV7-3 with TRBJ2-7; possibly TRBD1 for D (5 bases). V was clipped by 2 bases and J by 7 bases, with 12 bases between them. From germline, CDR1 is SGHTA and CDR2 FQGTGA. The CDR3 spans 13 residues. This CDR3 is CASSLPPAGEQYF. CDR3 DNA sequence: TGTGCCAGCAGCTTACCCCCCGCAGGGGAGCAGTACTTC.